This T cell receptor beta chain came from a study of blood T cell repertoires in COVID-19. Study overall: Whether acute or convalescent, the COVID-19 samples came from the United States, Italy and Spain. T cells, B-cell-depleted T cells, or PBMCs provided the cDNA or gDNA that served as material.

Germline V gene sequence: CDR1 MNHEY, CDR2 SVGEGT. The CDR3 length is 16 residues. V was pared by 6 bases and J by 9 bases, with 17 bases of the junction left unmatched. Per the original methods: Reference gene primer amplification gave nucleated cell count estimates. TCRdb keeps only in-frame clones here, not all; method: immunoSEQ multiplex PCR. V, J and clone size reflect that table, while D and trimming were determined from the DNA. The sample has around 280,000 clones, around 85% seen once. Sequencing used peripheral blood. The V call is TRBV6-2 or TRBV6-3, the J call TRBJ2-5; TRBD1 agrees at 9 bases. The origin of this receptor is a woman aged 45-60 years with active or convalescent COVID-19. CDR3 sequence reads: CASSPMGQGVGMAQYF. In DNA form, the CDR3 reads TGTGCCAGCAGCCCTATGGGACAGGGCGTAGGTATGGCCCAGTACTTC.